This entry concerns a single TCR beta chain. Its antigen is as yet unknown. The entry originates in a study of cytomegalovirus exposure and HLA in healthy donors. Points from the study as a whole: As a later analysis revealed, the rate of TCR association differed by HLA locus, with DRB1 most and HLA-C fewest.

Researchers ran the PCR with 60 Vbeta and 13 Jbeta primers. The assay was immunoSEQ multiplex PCR, and TCRdb's table has in-frame clones only and misses some. Of 150,000 to 180,000 clones in the sample, roughly 81% are singletons; the top ten hold roughly 2.3%. V lost 3 bases and J 2 bases, leaving 13 bases between the germline ends. The length of the CDR3 is 15 residues. The germline CDR1 and CDR2 sequences are MGHDK and SYGVNS. Sequencing was performed on PBMCs. The gene calls are TRBV25-1 and TRBJ2-5; the D gene is possibly TRBD2 (5 bases). The sequence was obtained from a woman aged 18-29 years in good health and CMV-seronegative. CDR3 sequence (DNA): TGTGCCAGCAGTGAGTATGAGGGTTGGCAAGAGACCCAGTACTTC. Translation: CASSEYEGWQETQYF.